This T cell receptor (beta chain) was sequenced for a study of Ad26.COV2.S vaccination and SARS-CoV-2 variants (dated by TCRdb to about 2021). As for the study more broadly: Donors in the vaccine arm were drawn from COV1001, a multicentre, randomized, double-blind, placebo-controlled phase I-IIa trial testing Ad26.COV2.S in healthy adults. TCRbeta repertoire sequencing was used to assess the specificity and breadth of SARS-CoV-2-reactive T cell receptors after Ad26.COV2.S vaccination. Blinding of investigators to trial group allocation was maintained during experiments and outcome assessment. Ad26.COV2.S was administered intramuscularly at a dose of 5x10^10 or 1x10^11 viral particles, either as one shot or as two shots given 56 days apart. Trial participants were randomized into five groups of five: low-dose or high-dose Ad26.COV2.S given once or twice, or placebo on both occasions. The TCR-sequenced set comprised approximately 32 samples: around 20 Ad26.COV2.S vaccine recipients, 5 placebo recipients and 8 SARS-CoV-2 convalescent individuals.

The immunoSEQ Assay was the method used to sequence TCRbeta CDR3 regions. After extraction, genomic DNA underwent amplification by bias-controlled multiplex PCR, followed by high-throughput sequencing. In the authors' own workflow: To quantify the absolute abundance of each unique TCRbeta CDR3 region, sequences were collapsed and filtered. T cell fraction was estimated by normalizing TCRbeta template counts to usable DNA, which was measured by amplifying reference genes present in all nucleated cells. Repertoire TCRs were annotated as SARS-CoV-2-specific by exact matching of V gene, CDR3 amino acid sequence and J gene to a known reactive TCR set. The reference SARS-CoV-2 TCR set was obtained from MIRA and was filtered for enrichment in COVID-19-positive ImmuneCODE repertoires, whereby public or cross-reactive TCRs were removed. Using the MIRA antigens, annotated TCRs were further analysed by specific ORF or by position within an ORF. Depth was the summed frequency of annotated unique rearrangements, while breadth was defined as annotated unique rearrangements over total unique productive rearrangements. TCR breadth was compared between groups using two-sided Wilcoxon rank-sum tests. TCRdb took over this immuneACCESS table, retaining in-frame rearrangements with V and J assigned. Such tables are incomplete; in checked studies, under half of the missing clones stem from an unresolved V gene, and the remainder is unexplained. The V and J calls and clone size come from that table; D and trimming were worked out from the DNA. The sample records approximately 300,000 clones, just under 85% of which are singletons. Together, the top ten hold 2% to 2.5% of the sample.

What the study reported, not specific to this receptor: Substantial breadth of spike-specific CD8+ and CD4+ T cell responses was reported after vaccination. Ad26.COV2.S recipients had higher spike-specific TCR breadth than placebo recipients (P = 0.0014). Vaccine and placebo recipients had comparable non-spike TCR breadth, which fits with the vaccine containing only spike. The study was not powered for comparison of responses between vaccine doses or regimens. It was noted by the authors that total T cell responses may have been underestimated by the TCR breadth and depth analyses.

Interpreted using the paper, the treatment or condition label stands for: 15 to 20 received Ad26.COV2.S at low or high dose, single or two shots; several received placebo; per-sample allocation not given. For vaccine and placebo recipients, repertoires were sequenced using samples collected on day 63 after the first injection. Cohort 1b enrolled about two dozen adults aged 18-55 years at a single site in Boston, USA, between 29 July and 7 August 2020. As a vaccine, Ad26.COV2.S was a replication-incompetent adenovirus type 26 vector that expressed a prefusion-stabilized SARS-CoV-2 spike protein derived from the original Wuhan strain. V is cut by 10 bases and J by 2 bases, and the space between the germline ends is 18 bases. For CDR1 and CDR2, the germline V gene (reference sequence) lists PRHDT and FYEKMQ. The CDR3 holds 14 amino acids from the cysteine to the phenylalanine. The read is trimmed to its CDR3 DNA, 42 bases read in frame from base 1.

As to this clone: The target of this receptor is not known. No per-base quality is available; no much larger clone lies one base away.

The sequence came from a person between 18 and 59 years old who received the Ad26.COV2.S COVID-19 vaccine or a placebo. The chain links TRBV13 with TRBJ2-7; the D segment might be TRBD1 or TRBD2, since each matches 5 bases. The sample here was peripheral blood, taken in a trial of Ad26.COV2.S vaccine versus placebo. CDR3 reads: CATRVYRGPYEQYF. DNA sequence: TGTGCCACCCGGGTTTACCGGGGCCCCTACGAGCAGTACTTC.